This T cell receptor (beta chain) is from a study of cytomegalovirus exposure and HLA in healthy donors. Across the whole study: Previous work identified some 120 million unique TCR beta sequences from about 179 million T cells.

A note on this clone: Its antigen is currently unknown.

CDR3 length: 14 residues. The junction had 4 bases not matched to a gene; V was cut back by 3 bases and J by 5 bases. Looked up from germline, CDR1 is SNHLY and CDR2 is FYNNEI. PCR used 60 Vbeta primers and 13 Jbeta primers. TCRdb's copy holds only in-frame clones and misses some; the assay was immunoSEQ multiplex PCR. This table has a few hundred thousand clones, 80% appearing once. Study results and limitations: Despite most TCR sequences being rare, some public TCRs occurred in many donors. Within a later analysis, the majority of CMV-associated TCR beta chains appeared HLA-restricted.

This sequence originates from a girl aged 2 to 10 in good health and CMV-seronegative. This chain links TRBV2 with TRBJ2-1; 7 nucleotides match TRBD2. The sample consisted of PBMCs. The CDR3 protein is CASSDGAGNNEQFF. CDR3 DNA sequence: TGTGCCAGCAGTGACGGAGCGGGGAACAATGAGCAGTTCTTC.